This T cell receptor (beta chain) was captured by sequencing in a study of cytomegalovirus exposure and HLA in healthy donors. Study overall: An earlier analysis identified 117 million unique TCR beta sequences in some 180 million T cells. Overall study results and limits: Later work found most CMV-associated TCR beta chains apparently HLA-restricted.

The germline V gene encodes CDR1 SNHLY and CDR2 FYNNEI. CDR3 size: 17 residues. Trimming left V 0 bases short and J 0 bases short, with 13 bases between. The PCR made use of 60 Vbeta and 13 Jbeta primers. Original handling: Unique TCR beta chains numbered around 80 million in a later analysis, with about 9.9 million shared. TCRdb keeps only in-frame clones here, not all; method: immunoSEQ multiplex PCR. For V, J and clone size, that table is used; D and trimming come from the DNA. The sample carries under 200,000 clones, around 80% recorded once. Remarks on this clone: Its matching antigen is unknown.

The chain employs TRBV2 and TRBJ2-3; a possible D gene is TRBD2 (5 bases). Sequenced material: PBMCs. The clonotype comes from a human donor in good health. CDR3: CASSEAGADLSTDTQYF. The CDR3 DNA reads TGTGCCAGCAGTGAAGCCGGAGCGGACCTTAGCACAGATACGCAGTATTTT. Looking up the rest from reference TRBV2 and TRBJ2-3 gives the full variable domain: EPEVTQTPSHQVTQMGQEVILRCVPISNHLYFYWYRQILGQKVEFLVSFYNNEISEKSEIFDDQFSVERPDGSNFTLKIRSTKLEDSAMYFCASSEAGADLSTDTQYFGPGTRLTVL.